This T cell receptor beta chain was sequenced in a study of vaccination and CD4 T cells after COVID-19. As to this clonotype: Its specificity is unknown.

Trimming shortened V by 8 bases and J by 7 bases, and 18 bases separated the two germline ends. Germline V gene data show CDR1 as MNHNS and CDR2 as SASEGT. There are 14 residues in the CDR3. An Oncomine TCR Beta short-read assay was used to sequence the DNA from cultured CD4+ T cells. TCRdb re-derived calls from the PCR reads in MiXCR, one entry per CDR3 protein. The table shows fewer than 13,000 distinct CDR3 sequences, with approximately 66% occurring only once. As for treatment: 10-day PBMC culture with coronavirus spike peptide pools or control peptides (ViraFEST assay). The clonotype comes from a human donor who had recovered from COVID-19. Sequenced sample: CD4+ T cells from blood, cultured in vitro. The chain couples TRBV6-1 to TRBJ1-3, with a possible D match to TRBD1 (6 bases). CDR3 loop: CASGRGHSSNTIYF. The CDR3 DNA reads as TGTGCCAGCGGGAGGGGACATAGTTCGAACACCATATATTTT.